A selection of T cell receptor beta chains follows, all from one sample in a study of blood T cell repertoires in COVID-19. TCRdb keeps only in-frame clones here, not all; method: immunoSEQ multiplex PCR. The table has some 58,000 clones, more than 75% seen once. Sequencing was carried out using peripheral blood. These receptors originate from a man aged 45-65 years with acute or convalescent COVID-19. Each CDR3 is given with its conserved first and last residue. A D gene is named only where the DNA matches it firmly. Some rows mark clone size as missing; the rest say once, few, many or name a class of expanded clone.

>.|TRBV4-2|TRBJ2-1|.
TGTGCCAGCAGCCGCTCGACAGATAACAATGAGCAGTTCTTC
CASSRSTDNNEQFF
>.|TRBV27|TRBJ1-5|.
TGTGCCAGCAGTCTAGGAGCAGGGTTCTATCAGCCCCAGCATTTT
CASSLGAGFYQPQHF
>TRBD1|TRBV5-1|TRBJ1-1|once
TGCGCCAGCAGGGTCGGGACAGACCTAAGGGGCAACACTGAAGCTTTCTTT
CASRVGTDLRGNTEAFF
>.|TRBV19|TRBJ2-1|once
TGTGCCAGTAGTATCGCGACACTCTCCTACAATGAGCAGTTCTTC
CASSIATLSYNEQFF
>.|TRBV4-1|TRBJ1-1|.
TGCGCCAGCAGCCAAGATGGGAGGGACACTGAAGCTTTCTTT
CASSQDGRDTEAFF
>TRBD1|TRBV15|TRBJ2-1|.
TGTGCCACCAGCAGACCAGGGACAGGGCCGATCCATGAGCAGTTCTTC
CATSRPGTGPIHEQFF
>TRBD1|TRBV28|TRBJ1-2|.
TGTGCCAGCAGTTTTTGGCGGGACAGACACTATGGCTACACCTTC
CASSFWRDRHYGYTF
>.|TRBV7-9|TRBJ2-5|.
TGTGCCAGCAGCCAGGGGCTGAGGCAAGAGACCCAGTACTTC
CASSQGLRQETQYF
>.|TRBV19|TRBJ2-1|.
TGTGCCAGTATTGGCAGATCCTACAATGAGCAGTTCTTC
CASIGRSYNEQFF
>.|TRBV30|TRBJ1-1|.
TGTGCCTGGAGCTGGACAGAAAACACTGAAGCTTTCTTT
CAWSWTENTEAFF
>.|TRBV4-1|TRBJ1-4|.
TGCGCCAGCAGCCAAGATCTCGCAGGGCGTAATGAAAAACTGTTTTTT
CASSQDLAGRNEKLFF
>TRBD2|TRBV9|TRBJ2-5|.
TGTGCCAGCAGCGTAGAAGGATGGGAGCGGGGAATCGGAGAGACCCAGTACTTC
CASSVEGWERGIGETQYF
>.|TRBV2|TRBJ2-7|.
TGTGCCAGCAGTGAATTCGGGGACTACGAGCAGTACTTC
CASSEFGDYEQYF
>.|TRBV10-3|TRBJ2-7|.
TGTGCCATCAGTGAGATGGACTACTCCTACGAGCAGTACTTC
CAISEMDYSYEQYF
>.|TRBV2|TRBJ1-2|.
TGTGCCAGCAGCCTAAGCGGGGGCGATGGCTACACCTTC
CASSLSGGDGYTF
>TRBD2|TRBV19|TRBJ2-3|.
TGTGCCAGTAGTACAAATTTTCTAGCGGGAGCTAGCACAGATACGCAGTATTTT
CASSTNFLAGASTDTQYF
>.|TRBV3-1/TRBV3-2|TRBJ2-4|.
TGTGCCAGCAGCCAAGATGACAGGTGGGCCAAAAACATTCAGTACTTC
CASSQDDRWAKNIQYF
>.|TRBV5-1|TRBJ2-7|once
TGCGCCAGCAGCTTTAATACCTACGAGCAGTACTTC
CASSFNTYEQYF
>.|TRBV19|TRBJ2-7|.
TGTGCCAGTAGTATCCCTTGCGAGCAGTACTTC
CASSIPCEQYF
>.|TRBV5-1|TRBJ1-3|once
TGCGCCAGCAGCTTGGTTGGGGGCCTTACTGGAAACACCATATATTTT
CASSLVGGLTGNTIYF
>TRBD1|TRBV25-1|TRBJ1-4|.
TGTGCCAGCAGTGAATACGTACAGGGGGCTTTTAATGAAAAACTGTTTTTT
CASSEYVQGAFNEKLFF
>.|TRBV5-3|TRBJ1-5|.
TGTGCCAGAAGCTTGTCAGGGATCAAATGGGTGAGGTTGGATAGCAATCAGCCCCAGCATTTT
CARSLSGIKWVRLDSNQPQHF
>.|TRBV7-9|TRBJ2-5|.
TGTGCCAGCAGCCTTTGGGACTTCCAAGAGACCCAGTACTTC
CASSLWDFQETQYF
>.|TRBV6-5|TRBJ2-3|.
TGTGCCAGCAGTTCCAAGACAGGCACAGATACGCAGTATTTT
CASSSKTGTDTQYF
>TRBD1|TRBV5-8|TRBJ2-7|.
TGTGCCAGCCGTGCAGGGGGCTTCCACGAGCAGTACTTC
CASRAGGFHEQYF
>.|TRBV5-6|TRBJ2-3|.
TGTGCCAGCAGCTTGACGGTAGTGGGAGCAGATACGCAGTATTTT
CASSLTVVGADTQYF
>.|TRBV10-1|TRBJ2-5|.
TGCGCCAGCAGTGAGTCAGGAACGGGAGAGACCCAGTACTTC
CASSESGTGETQYF
>TRBD1|TRBV5-1|TRBJ1-4|once
TGCGCCAGCAGCCGGGGACAGGGGGCAGCTAATGAAAAACTGTTTTTT
CASSRGQGAANEKLFF
>.|TRBV13|TRBJ2-1|.
TGTGCCAGCAGCTTAAGCGGTACCTCCTACAATGAGCAGTTCTTC
CASSLSGTSYNEQFF
>TRBD1|TRBV5-1|TRBJ1-2|.
TGCGCCAGCAGTCGCCCGGACAGGGAGAACTATGGCTACACCTTC
CASSRPDRENYGYTF
>.|TRBV27|TRBJ2-5|.
TGTGCCAGCAGTTTAATTGGGCGGCGGGGGCGGCAAGAGACCCAGTACTTC
CASSLIGRRGRQETQYF
>.|TRBV6-5|TRBJ2-1|.
TGTGCCACCAGGGAGTTCAATGAGCAGTTCTTC
CATREFNEQFF
>.|TRBV5-6|TRBJ1-4|few
TGTGCCAGCAGCTTAAGAGTCGATGAAAAACTGTTTTTT
CASSLRVDEKLFF
>.|TRBV28|TRBJ1-4|.
TGTGCCAGCCGGAATTGGGGGCAAGGAAAACTGTTTTTT
CASRNWGQGKLFF
>TRBD1|TRBV5-1|TRBJ2-2|.
TGCGCCAGCAGCTTGGTTCCGGGACAGTCCACCGGGGAGCTGTTTTTT
CASSLVPGQSTGELFF
>.|TRBV6-5|TRBJ1-5|.
TGTGCCAGCGGACCTCTACAGGAGCCCCAGCATTTT
CASGPLQEPQHF
>.|TRBV9|TRBJ2-4|.
TGTGCCAGCAGCGTATCAGGGGATGGGAACATTCAGTACTTC
CASSVSGDGNIQYF
>TRBD2|TRBV9|TRBJ2-1|.
TGTGCCAGCACCCCAGGTCTAGCGGACTACAATGAGCAGTTCTTC
CASTPGLADYNEQFF
>.|TRBV7-6|TRBJ2-5|.
TGTGCCAGGGGGAGGCCCTGGTACTTC
CARGRPWYF
>TRBD2|TRBV15|TRBJ2-5|.
TGTGCCACCAGCAGAGAGGGGTGGCGGGGGGACCAAGAGACCCAGTACTTC
CATSREGWRGDQETQYF
>.|TRBV6-5|TRBJ1-2|once
TGTGCCAGCAGTCCGGGGGAAGGAGGCTACACCTTC
CASSPGEGGYTF
>.|TRBV27|TRBJ1-5|.
TGTGCCAGCAGTTTAATGGGGGAGGTTCCTCAGCCCCAGCATTTT
CASSLMGEVPQPQHF